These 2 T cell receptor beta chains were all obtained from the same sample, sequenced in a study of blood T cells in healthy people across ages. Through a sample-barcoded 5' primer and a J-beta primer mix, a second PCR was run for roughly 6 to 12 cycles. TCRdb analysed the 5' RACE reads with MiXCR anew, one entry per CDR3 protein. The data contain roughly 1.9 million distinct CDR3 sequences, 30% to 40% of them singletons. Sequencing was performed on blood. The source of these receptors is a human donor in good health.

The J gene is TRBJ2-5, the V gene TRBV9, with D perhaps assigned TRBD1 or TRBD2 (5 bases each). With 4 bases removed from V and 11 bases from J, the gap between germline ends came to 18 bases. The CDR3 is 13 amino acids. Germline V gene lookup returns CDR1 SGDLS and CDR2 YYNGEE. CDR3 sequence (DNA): TGTGCCAGCAGCAGCCGGGACCACAATGAGCAGTACTTC. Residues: CASSSRDHNEQYF.

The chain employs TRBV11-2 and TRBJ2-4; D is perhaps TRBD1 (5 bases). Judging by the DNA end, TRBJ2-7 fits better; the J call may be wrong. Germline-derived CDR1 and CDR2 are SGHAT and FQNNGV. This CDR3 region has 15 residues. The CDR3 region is CASSLDTGRAYEQYF. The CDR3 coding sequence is TGTGCCAGCAGCTTAGACACAGGTCGGGCCTACGAGCAGTACTTC.